These 18 T cell receptor beta chains originate from one sample sequenced in a study of long-term antiretroviral therapy in people with HIV. Version v3.0 of the immunoSEQ assay was performed at survey level. Sequencing used immunoSEQ multiplex PCR; TCRdb keeps in-frame clones, though not all of them. The data show approximately 26,000 clones, more than 75% seen once. This material consisted of unsorted PBMCs, taken 2.9 years after starting antiretroviral therapy. These receptors originate from a man aged 50 to 59 with HIV.

This clone showed up just once. This chain joins TRBV6-1 and TRBJ2-5, with 7 bases fitting TRBD1. CDR1 MNHNS and CDR2 SASEGT come from the germline V gene. V lost 4 bases, J lost 3 bases, and 2 bases stayed unmatched. The CDR3 spans 13 residues. The CDR3 protein is CASSGQGKETQYF. The CDR3 region has the DNA TGTGCCAGCAGTGGACAGGGAAAAGAGACCCAGTACTTC.

The chain joins TRBV6-4 to TRBJ2-7, with 7 bases fitting TRBD1. Germline trimming cut 6 bases from V and 0 bases from J; bases unmatched to any gene: 8. Germline values: CDR1 MRHNA, CDR2 SNTAGT. The CDR3 length is 15 residues. CDR3 loop: CASRDRTPSSYEQYF. The CDR3 nucleotides read TGTGCCAGCAGGGACAGGACCCCAAGCTCCTACGAGCAGTACTTC.

The genes are TRBV5-6 and TRBJ1-5; D might be TRBD1 (5 bases). V was clipped by 0 bases and J by 1 base, with 11 bases between them. CDR3 length equals 16 residues. Germline assignment: CDR1 SGHDT and CDR2 YYEEEE. The CDR3 region has the DNA TGTGCCAGCAGCTTGGCGGCGGCAGGGAGCAATCAGCCCCAGCATTTT. It codes for CASSLAAAGSNQPQHF.

The chain is built from TRBV30 and TRBJ1-3, with D perhaps matching TRBD1 (6 bases). V lost 1 base, J lost 0 bases, and 19 bases lay in between. CDR1 is GTSNPN, CDR2 SVGIG, per germline (reference sequence). The CDR3 length is 18 residues. The CDR3 region is CAWSGWGQGRYSGNTIYF. CDR3 nucleotides: TGTGCCTGGAGTGGTTGGGGGCAGGGTCGCTACTCTGGAAACACCATATATTTT. The variable domain in full, completed from reference TRBV30 and TRBJ1-3, reads SQTIHQWPATLVQPVGSPLSLECTVEGTSNPNLYWYRQAAGRGLQLLFYSVGIGQISSEVPQNLSASRPQDRQFILSSKKLLLSDSGFYLCAWSGWGQGRYSGNTIYFGEGSWLTVV.

The V call is TRBV30, the J call TRBJ1-1; D remains ambiguous. Germline V CDR1 and CDR2: GTSNPN, SVGIG (reference sequence). The CDR3 length is 13 residues. Between the trimmed V and J ends, which lost 1 base and 11 bases, there was a span of 17 bases. CDR3 bases: TGTGCCTGGAGTGGAGCCCTTTTACCGACGGCTTTCTTT. Its translation: CAWSGALLPTAFF.

The chain recombines TRBV28 with TRBJ2-5; the D is unclear. The CDR3 spans 13 residues. Germline V gene lookup returns CDR1 MDHEN and CDR2 SYDVKM. V was shortened by 3 bases and J by 14 bases, with 19 bases between the two germline ends. CDR3 sequence reads: CASSFSRSQFAYF. CDR3 DNA sequence: TGTGCCAGCAGTTTCTCACGGTCGCAATTTGCTTACTTC.

This rearrangement joins TRBV6-6 to TRBJ1-1; TRBD1 matches at 7 bases. There are 16 residues in the CDR3. The trim removed 0 bases at V and 3 bases at J, leaving 7 bases unmatched. The V gene's germline CDR1 is MNHNY and CDR2 SVGAGI (reference sequence). The CDR3, as DNA: TGTGCCAGCAGTTACTCGACAGGGAAAGGATACACTGAAGCTTTCTTT. Its protein product is CASSYSTGKGYTEAFF.

The chain combines TRBV6-5 with TRBJ1-4, with a weak D call TRBD1 (6 bases). The CDR3 totals 13 residues. With 6 bases removed from V and 10 bases from J, the gap between germline ends came to 15 bases. CDR1 is MNHEY and CDR2 is SVGAGI in the germline V gene. In DNA, the CDR3 is TGTGCCAGCAGATCCCGGGACAACGGAAAACTGTTTTTT. Protein: CASRSRDNGKLFF.

The genes are TRBV6-6 and TRBJ2-3; 8 bases agree with TRBD2. The germline CDR1 and CDR2 sequences are MNHNY and SVGAGI (reference sequence). The CDR3 loop spans 16 amino acids. V dropped 9 bases and J dropped 4; count of bases not matched to a gene: 15. The CDR3 loop reads CASRGGPPQAADTQYF. CDR3 bases: TGTGCCAGTCGGGGGGGGCCGCCCCAAGCAGCAGATACGCAGTATTTT.

The rearrangement uses TRBV19 and TRBJ2-5; D might be TRBD1 (6 bases). V dropped 1 base and J dropped 4 bases, with 13 bases sitting between them. The CDR3 is 15 amino acids. CDR1 and CDR2 from the germline V gene are LNHDA and SQIVND (reference sequence). CDR3 residues: CASSIGSQGRETQYF. The CDR3 DNA reads as TGTGCCAGTAGTATAGGGTCGCAGGGGAGAGAGACCCAGTACTTC. Filled out from reference TRBV19 and TRBJ2-5, the complete variable domain reads DGGITQSPKYLFRKEGQNVTLSCEQNLNHDAMYWYRQDPGQGLRLIYYSQIVNDFQKGDIAEGYSVSREKKESFPLTVTSAQKNPTAFYLCASSIGSQGRETQYFGPGTRLLVL.

V usage is TRBV30 and J usage is TRBJ1-3; D remains unclear. V was trimmed by 2 bases and J by 3 bases, leaving 14 bases between them. The CDR3 is 15 amino acids. Germline-derived CDR1 and CDR2 are GTSNPN and SVGIG (reference sequence). The CDR3 region has the DNA TGTGCCTGGAGTAATAAGGGCTCGGGTGGAAACACCATATATTTT. It is translated as CAWSNKGSGGNTIYF. Looking up the rest from reference TRBV30 and TRBJ1-3 gives the full variable domain: SQTIHQWPATLVQPVGSPLSLECTVEGTSNPNLYWYRQAAGRGLQLLFYSVGIGQISSEVPQNLSASRPQDRQFILSSKKLLLSDSGFYLCAWSNKGSGGNTIYFGEGSWLTVV.

This clone is judged medium-sized. J is TRBJ1-2 and V is TRBV6-5; 8 bases are a match to TRBD1. CDR3 size: 13 residues. Trimming removed 2 bases from V and 7 bases from J; junction bases left unmatched: 3. Germline V gene sequence: CDR1 MNHEY, CDR2 SVGAGI. The CDR3 nucleotides read TGTGCCAGCAGTTACGGACAGGGTGGTGGCTACACCTTC. It codes for CASSYGQGGGYTF.

The chain recombines TRBV5-4 with TRBJ2-6; D not certain. This CDR3 region has 14 residues. Germline lookup yields CDR1 SGHNT and CDR2 YYREEE (reference sequence). V lost 4 bases and J lost 3, with 8 bases in between. CDR3 in amino acids: CASSVKNGANVLTF. The CDR3 region has the DNA TGTGCCAGCAGCGTAAAGAATGGGGCCAACGTCCTGACTTTC.

This clone came up a few times. The chain is built from TRBV9 and TRBJ2-7, with D perhaps matching TRBD2 (6 bases). Germline-derived CDR1 and CDR2 are SGDLS and YYNGEE. Trimming took off 0 bases at V and 0 bases at J, with 13 bases between the two ends. CDR3 length equals 16 residues. The CDR3 spells CASSVGPGGGSYEQYF. CDR3 coding DNA: TGTGCCAGCAGCGTAGGTCCCGGGGGAGGCTCCTACGAGCAGTACTTC.

V and J are TRBV28 and TRBJ2-5; D assignment may be TRBD1 or TRBD2 (5 bases each). The length of the CDR3 is 15 residues. The V and J ends lost 6 bases and 0 bases respectively, with 14 bases between them. Germline V gives CDR1 MDHEN, CDR2 SYDVKM. The DNA of the CDR3 is TGTGCCAGCAGCGGGACCGGGGCCTACCAAGAGACCCAGTACTTC. Its protein product is CASSGTGAYQETQYF.

This clone was detected once. The CDR3, as DNA: TGTGCCAGCAGCTCAAGCCCACAGGTGCAGCAGTTCTTC. This gives the protein CASSSSPQVQQFF. The gene calls are TRBV7-3 and TRBJ2-1; D may be TRBD1 (5 bases). Germline V gives CDR1 SGHTA, CDR2 FQGTGA. The germline V and J ends were trimmed by 4 bases and 11 bases, with 15 bases remaining between them. The CDR3 sequence is 13 residues long.

J is TRBJ2-3 and V is TRBV5-4; TRBD2 is a possible D gene (5 bases). The germline V gene encodes CDR1 SGHNT and CDR2 YYREEE (reference sequence). V was trimmed by 0 bases and J by 3 bases, leaving 14 bases between them. This CDR3 is 16 amino acids long. CDR3 DNA sequence: TGTGCCAGCAGCTTGGACGCGGGCGGAGCGACAGATACGCAGTATTTT. It translates to CASSLDAGGATDTQYF.

This clone was seen just once. This chain connects TRBV2 to TRBJ2-1; 7 bases are a match to TRBD1. Trimming cost V 6 bases and J 4 bases; bases outside gene matches: 6. The CDR3 length is 14 residues. In germline, CDR1 is SNHLY, CDR2 FYNNEI. The CDR3 DNA is TGTGCCAGCAGCGACAGGGTCGGGTACAATGAGCAGTTCTTC. Amino acids: CASSDRVGYNEQFF.